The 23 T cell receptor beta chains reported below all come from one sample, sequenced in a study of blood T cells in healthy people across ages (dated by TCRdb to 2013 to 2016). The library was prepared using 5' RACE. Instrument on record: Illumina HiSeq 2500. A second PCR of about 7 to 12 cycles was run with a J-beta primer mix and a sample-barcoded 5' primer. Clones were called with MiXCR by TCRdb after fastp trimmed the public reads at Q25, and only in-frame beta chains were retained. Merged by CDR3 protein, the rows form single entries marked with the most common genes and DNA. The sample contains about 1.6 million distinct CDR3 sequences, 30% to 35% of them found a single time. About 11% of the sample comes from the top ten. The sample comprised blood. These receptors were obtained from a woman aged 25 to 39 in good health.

CDR3: CASFQGQNTEAFF. The CDR3, as DNA: TGTGCCAGCTTCCAGGGACAAAACACTGAAGCTTTCTTT. The V gene is TRBV18, the J gene TRBJ1-1; D perhaps matches TRBD1 (6 bases). This CDR3 is 13 amino acids long. The V end lost 7 bases, the J end lost 2 bases, and 11 bases lay between the germline ends. CDR1 is KGHSH and CDR2 is LQKENI in the germline V gene.

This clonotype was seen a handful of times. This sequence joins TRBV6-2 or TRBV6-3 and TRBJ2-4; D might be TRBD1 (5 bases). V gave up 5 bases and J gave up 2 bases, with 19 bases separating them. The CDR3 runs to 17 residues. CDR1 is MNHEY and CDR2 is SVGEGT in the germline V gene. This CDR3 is CASSVFGAEGPKNIQYF. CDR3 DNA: TGTGCCAGCAGTGTCTTTGGGGCAGAAGGGCCCAAAAACATTCAGTACTTC.

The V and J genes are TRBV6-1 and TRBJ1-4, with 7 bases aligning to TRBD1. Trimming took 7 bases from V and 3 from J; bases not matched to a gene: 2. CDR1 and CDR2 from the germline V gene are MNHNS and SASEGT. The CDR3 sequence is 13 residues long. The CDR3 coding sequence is TGTGCCAGCACGACAGGGTCTAATGAAAAACTGTTTTTT. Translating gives CASTTGSNEKLFF.

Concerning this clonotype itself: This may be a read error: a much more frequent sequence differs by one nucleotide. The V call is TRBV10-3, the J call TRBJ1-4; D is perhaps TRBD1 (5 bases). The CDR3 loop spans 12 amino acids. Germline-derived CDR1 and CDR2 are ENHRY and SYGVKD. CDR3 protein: CAIGNGGEKRFF. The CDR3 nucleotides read TGTGCCATCGGGAACGGGGGGGAAAAACGGTTTTTT.

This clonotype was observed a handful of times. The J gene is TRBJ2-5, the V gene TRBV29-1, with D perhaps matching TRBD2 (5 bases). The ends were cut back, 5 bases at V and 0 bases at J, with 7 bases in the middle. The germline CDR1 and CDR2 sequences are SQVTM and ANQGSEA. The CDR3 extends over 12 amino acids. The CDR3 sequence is CSVRTDQETQYF. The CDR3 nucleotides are TGCAGCGTTCGGACTGACCAAGAGACCCAGTACTTC.

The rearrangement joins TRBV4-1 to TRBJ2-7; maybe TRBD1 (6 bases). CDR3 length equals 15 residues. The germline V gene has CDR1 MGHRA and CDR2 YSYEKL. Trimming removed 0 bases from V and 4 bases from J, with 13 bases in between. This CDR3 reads CASSQDQGSWYEQYF. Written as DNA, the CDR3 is TGCGCCAGCAGCCAAGATCAGGGGTCCTGGTACGAGCAGTACTTC.

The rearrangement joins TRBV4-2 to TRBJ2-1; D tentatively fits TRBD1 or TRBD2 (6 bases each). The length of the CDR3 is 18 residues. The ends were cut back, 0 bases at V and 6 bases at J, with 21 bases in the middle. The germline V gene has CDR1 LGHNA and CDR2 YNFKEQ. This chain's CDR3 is CASSQEPTIGGSGNEQFF. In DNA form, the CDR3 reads TGTGCCAGCAGCCAAGAACCCACTATCGGGGGCTCAGGCAATGAGCAGTTCTTC.

CDR3 DNA: TGTGCCAGCAACCGCGACTTACAGGGGTACGAGCAGTACTTC. Its protein is CASNRDLQGYEQYF. The chain joins TRBV3-1 to TRBJ2-4; 7 nucleotides match TRBD1. The DNA matches TRBJ2-7 better at its end, which makes the J call doubtful. The CDR3 is made up of 14 amino acids. The germline V gene encodes CDR1 LGHDT and CDR2 YNNKEL (reference sequence).

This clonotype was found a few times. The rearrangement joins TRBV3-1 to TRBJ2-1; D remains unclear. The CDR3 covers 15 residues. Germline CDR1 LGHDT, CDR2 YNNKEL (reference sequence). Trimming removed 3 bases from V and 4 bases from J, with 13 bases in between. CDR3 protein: CASSQPSNYYNEQFF. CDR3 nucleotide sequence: TGTGCCAGCAGCCAGCCTAGTAACTATTACAATGAGCAGTTCTTC.

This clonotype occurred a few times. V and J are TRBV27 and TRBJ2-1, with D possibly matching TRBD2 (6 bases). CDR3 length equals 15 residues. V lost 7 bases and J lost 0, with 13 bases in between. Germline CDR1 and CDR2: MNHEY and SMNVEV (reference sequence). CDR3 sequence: CASKGTSYSYNEQFF. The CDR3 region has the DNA TGTGCCAGCAAAGGAACTAGCTACTCCTACAATGAGCAGTTCTTC.

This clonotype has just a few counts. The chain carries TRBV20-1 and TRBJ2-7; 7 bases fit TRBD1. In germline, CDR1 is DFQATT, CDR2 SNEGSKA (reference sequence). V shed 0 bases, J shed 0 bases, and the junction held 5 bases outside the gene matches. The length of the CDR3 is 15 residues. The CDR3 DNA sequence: TGCAGTGCTAGAGACCCGGGACAGCCCTCCTACGAGCAGTACTTC. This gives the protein CSARDPGQPSYEQYF.

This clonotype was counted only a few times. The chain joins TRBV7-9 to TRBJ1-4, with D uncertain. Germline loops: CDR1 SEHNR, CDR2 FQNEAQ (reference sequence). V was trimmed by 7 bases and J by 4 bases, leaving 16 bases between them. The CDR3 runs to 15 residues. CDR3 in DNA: TGTGCCAGCAACGATATGAGAGGGCTTAATGAAAAACTGTTTTTT. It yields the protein CASNDMRGLNEKLFF.

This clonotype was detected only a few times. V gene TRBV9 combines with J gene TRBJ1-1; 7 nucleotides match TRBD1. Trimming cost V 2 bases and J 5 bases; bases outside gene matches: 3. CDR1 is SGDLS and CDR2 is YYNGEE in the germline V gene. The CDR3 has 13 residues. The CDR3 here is CASSVDRETEAFF. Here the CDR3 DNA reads TGTGCCAGCAGCGTTGACAGGGAAACTGAAGCTTTCTTT. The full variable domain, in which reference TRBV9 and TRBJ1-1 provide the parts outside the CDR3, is DSGVTQTPKHLITATGQRVTLRCSPRSGDLSVYWYQQSLDQGLQFLIQYYNGEERAKGNILERFSAQQFPDLHSELNLSSLELGDSALYFCASSVDRETEAFFGQGTRLTVV.

As DNA, the CDR3 is TGCAGTGCTAGAACCCAGGCTTCCTACGAGCAGTACTTC. As protein: CSARTQASYEQYF. This rearrangement joins TRBV20-1 to TRBJ2-7; D remains unclear. With 2 bases removed from V and 1 base from J, the gap between germline ends came to 9 bases. The CDR3 loop spans 13 amino acids. CDR1 is DFQATT and CDR2 is SNEGSKA in the germline V gene (reference sequence).

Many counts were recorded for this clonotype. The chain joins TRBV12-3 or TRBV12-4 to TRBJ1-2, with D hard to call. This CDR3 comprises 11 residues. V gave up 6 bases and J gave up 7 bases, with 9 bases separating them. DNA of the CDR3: TGTGCCAGCAGCCAAGGGTCTGGCTACACCTTC. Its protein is CASSQGSGYTF.

CDR3 coding DNA: TGTGCCACCAGCAGATTTTCCGGGACTAGCCCCAACAATGAGCAGTTCTTC. It is translated as CATSRFSGTSPNNEQFF. The chain combines TRBV15 with TRBJ2-1; 9 bases map to TRBD2. The CDR3 spans 17 residues. Germline V gives CDR1 LNHNV, CDR2 YYDKDF (reference sequence). The trim removed 2 bases at V and 5 bases at J, leaving 10 bases unmatched.

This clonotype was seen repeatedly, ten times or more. CDR3 protein: CANEITGTSALIPGANVLTF. CDR3 DNA sequence: TGTGCCAACGAAATAACCGGGACTAGCGCCCTGATCCCTGGGGCCAACGTCCTGACTTTC. This chain connects TRBV3-1 to TRBJ2-6; 10 bases line up with TRBD2. This CDR3 contains 20 residues. Unmatched junction bases numbered 20, after V lost 10 bases and J lost 2 bases. Germline V lookup: CDR1 LGHDT, CDR2 YNNKEL (reference sequence).

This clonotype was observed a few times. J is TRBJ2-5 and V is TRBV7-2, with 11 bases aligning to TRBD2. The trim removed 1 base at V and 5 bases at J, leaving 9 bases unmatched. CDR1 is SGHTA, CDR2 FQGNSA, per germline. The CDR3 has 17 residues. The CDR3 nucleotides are TGTGCCAGCAGCTTAGTCCCTTGGTCTAGCGGGAGGGAGACCCAGTACTTC. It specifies CASSLVPWSSGRETQYF.

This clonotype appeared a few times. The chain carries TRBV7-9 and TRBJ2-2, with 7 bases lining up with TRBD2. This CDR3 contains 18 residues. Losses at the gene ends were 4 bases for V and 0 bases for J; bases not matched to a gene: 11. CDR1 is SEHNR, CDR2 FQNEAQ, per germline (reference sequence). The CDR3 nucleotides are TGTGCCAGCAGCTACCCACGTCGGGGGGAACCGAACACCGGGGAGCTGTTTTTT. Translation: CASSYPRRGEPNTGELFF.

The CDR3 sequence: CSVRGAHGYTF. In DNA, the CDR3 is TGCAGCGTTAGGGGGGCTCATGGCTACACCTTC. This chain joins TRBV29-1 and TRBJ1-2; D is possibly TRBD1 (6 bases). This CDR3 is built from 11 residues. Between the trimmed V and J ends, which lost 5 bases and 6 bases, there was a span of 10 bases. CDR1 SQVTM and CDR2 ANQGSEA come from the germline V gene.

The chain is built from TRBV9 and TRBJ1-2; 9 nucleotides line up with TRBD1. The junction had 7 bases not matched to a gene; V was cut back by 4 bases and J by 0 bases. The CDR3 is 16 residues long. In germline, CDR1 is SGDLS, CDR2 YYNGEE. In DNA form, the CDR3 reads TGTGCCAGCAGCCCATACCGGACAGGGGCTAACTATGGCTACACCTTC. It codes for CASSPYRTGANYGYTF.

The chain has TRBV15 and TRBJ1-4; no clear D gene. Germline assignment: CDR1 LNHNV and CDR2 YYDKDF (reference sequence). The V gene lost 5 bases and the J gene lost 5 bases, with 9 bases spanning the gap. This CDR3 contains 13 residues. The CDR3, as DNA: TGTGCCACCAGCCCCCGCGGAAATGAAAAACTGTTTTTT. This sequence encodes CATSPRGNEKLFF.

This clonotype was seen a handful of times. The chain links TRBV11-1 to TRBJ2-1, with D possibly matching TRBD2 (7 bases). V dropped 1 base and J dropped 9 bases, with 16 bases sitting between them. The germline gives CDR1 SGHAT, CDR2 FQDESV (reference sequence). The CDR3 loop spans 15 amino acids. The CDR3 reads CASSLDAGAFPEQFF. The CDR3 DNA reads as TGTGCCAGCAGCTTAGATGCGGGGGCCTTTCCTGAGCAGTTCTTC.